What follows is one T cell receptor (beta chain) and its context. The source of the sample is a study of CD8 T cells in Susac syndrome. Trimming cost V 5 bases and J 6 bases; bases outside gene matches: 5. There are 14 residues in the CDR3. Germline CDR1 and CDR2: SGHTA and FQGTGA. RNA was extracted with the RNeasy kit, and a quantity of 0.5 to 1 ug was reverse transcribed using random hexamers. MiXCR was run by TCRdb on the immunoSEQ multiplex PCR reads, yielding one entry per CDR3 protein. The sample includes about 180,000 distinct CDR3 sequences, approximately 94% seen only once; the top ten take roughly 0.12%.

The receptor was isolated from a human donor with Susac syndrome. The material sequenced was CD4+ T cells from PBMCs. V usage is TRBV7-3 and J usage is TRBJ1-2; TRBD1 aligns across 11 bases. CDR3 sequence: CASSRDRGLNGYTF. Here the CDR3 DNA reads TGTGCCAGCAGCCGGGACAGGGGGTTGAATGGCTACACCTTC.